The 23 T cell receptor beta chains reported below all come from one sample, sequenced in a study of glioma-infiltrating T cells after dendritic cell vaccination. Time point specified: after dendritic cell vaccination, including at tumor progression/relapse. Profiled with immunoSEQ multiplex PCR; TCRdb holds only in-frame clones, not every one. The sample shows just under 100,000 clones, roughly 80% of them seen only once. Specimen: blood, collected after dendritic cell vaccination. Source of these receptors: a human donor with glioblastoma.

This sequence joins TRBV5-8 and TRBJ1-1; possible D gene TRBD1, 5 bases. The CDR3 covers 14 residues. With 3 bases removed from V and 0 bases from J, the gap between germline ends came to 9 bases. The germline V gene encodes CDR1 SGHTS and CDR2 YDEGEE. CDR3 DNA: TGTGCCAGCAGCTGGGGGGTTATGAACACTGAAGCTTTCTTT. Amino acids: CASSWGVMNTEAFF. Looking up the rest from reference TRBV5-8 and TRBJ1-1 gives the full variable domain: EAGVTQSPTHLIKTRGQQATLRCSPISGHTSVYWYQQALGLGLQFLLWYDEGEERNRGNFPPRFSGRQFPNYSSELNVNALELEDSALYLCASSWGVMNTEAFFGQGTRLTVV.

The genes are TRBV28 and TRBJ1-2; D remains unclear. V lost 3 bases and J 6 bases, leaving 17 bases between the germline ends. Germline-derived CDR1 and CDR2 are MDHEN and SYDVKM. The CDR3 sequence is 15 residues long. CDR3 sequence reads: CASSLVPTLTNGYTF. Here the CDR3 DNA reads TGTGCCAGCAGTTTGGTGCCGACGCTGACAAATGGCTACACCTTC.

The chain uses TRBV9 and TRBJ1-2, with TRBD1 as a possible D gene (6 bases). Looked up from germline, CDR1 is SGDLS and CDR2 is YYNGEE. Deletions cut 0 bases from V and 7 bases from J, with 16 bases between. The CDR3 loop spans 15 amino acids. The CDR3 coding sequence is TGTGCCAGCAGCGTAGTCCGTGGGGACAATCCTGGCTACACCTTC. Its translation: CASSVVRGDNPGYTF.

This clone has only one observation. The genes are TRBV7-9 and TRBJ2-1, with 10 bases matching TRBD2. This CDR3 contains 15 residues. J lost 8 bases, V lost 1 base, and 5 bases had no gene match. Germline V CDR1 and CDR2: SEHNR, FQNEAQ (reference sequence). CDR3: CASSLVLAGLDEQFF. CDR3 nucleotide sequence: TGTGCCAGCAGCTTAGTACTAGCGGGGCTCGATGAGCAGTTCTTC. Combining the CDR3 with reference TRBV7-9 and TRBJ2-1 gives the whole variable domain DTGVSQNPRHKITKRGQNVTFRCDPISEHNRLYWYRQTLGQGPEFLTYFQNEAQLEKSRLLSDRFSAERPKGSFSTLEIQRTEQGDSAMYLCASSLVLAGLDEQFFGPGTRLTVL.

V and J are TRBV5-6 and TRBJ1-3, with 11 bases matching TRBD1. Germline V gene sequence: CDR1 SGHDT, CDR2 YYEEEE. V was pared by 4 bases and J by 3 bases, with 3 bases of the junction left unmatched. This CDR3 region has 15 residues. CDR3: CASSRDRGSGNTIYF. The CDR3 bases are TGTGCCAGCAGCAGGGACAGGGGGAGTGGAAACACCATATATTTT.

This chain uses TRBV30 with TRBJ2-3; 13 bases line up with TRBD2. The CDR3 has 17 residues. Germline V lookup: CDR1 GTSNPN, CDR2 SVGIG (reference sequence). V lost 0 bases, J lost 10 bases, and 13 bases stayed unmatched. This CDR3 is CAWSVRTSGGPTWAQYF. The CDR3 DNA is TGTGCCTGGAGTGTTCGGACTAGCGGGGGCCCTACTTGGGCGCAGTATTTT.

V and J are TRBV28 and TRBJ2-4; 8 bases align to TRBD1. V shed 6 bases and J 2 bases; nucleotides not matched to a gene: 6. This CDR3 contains 15 residues. Germline CDR1 MDHEN, CDR2 SYDVKM. CDR3 sequence reads: CASREQGVSKNIQYF. In nucleotides, the CDR3 is TGTGCCAGCAGGGAACAGGGGGTTTCCAAAAACATTCAGTACTTC.

J is TRBJ1-2 and V is TRBV27, with TRBD1 matching 7 bases. The ends lost 5 bases at V and 6 bases at J; junction bases unmatched: 6. Germline values: CDR1 MNHEY, CDR2 SMNVEV (reference sequence). CDR3 length: 13 residues. The CDR3 DNA is TGTGCCAGCAGTCCTCTCGGACAGGATGGCTACACCTTC. It translates to CASSPLGQDGYTF.

The V gene is TRBV7-3, the J gene TRBJ2-7; D gene uncertain. CDR3 length: 14 residues. From germline, CDR1 is SGHTA and CDR2 FQGTGA. Trimming left V 3 bases short and J 6 bases short, with 15 bases between. CDR3 loop: CASSLSGTPGEQYF. CDR3 DNA: TGTGCCAGCAGCTTGTCCGGTACCCCAGGCGAGCAGTACTTC.

The table lists this clone with a count of one. The chain carries TRBV2 and TRBJ1-5, with D possibly being TRBD1 (6 bases). The CDR3 totals 15 residues. Germline CDR1 SNHLY, CDR2 FYNNEI. The V end was cut by 3 bases, the J end by 1 base, with 10 bases between. The chain's CDR3 is CASSDDRGSNQPQHF. In nucleotides, the CDR3 is TGTGCCAGCAGTGATGATAGGGGGAGCAATCAGCCCCAGCATTTT. The full variable domain, in which reference TRBV2 and TRBJ1-5 provide the parts outside the CDR3, is EPEVTQTPSHQVTQMGQEVILRCVPISNHLYFYWYRQILGQKVEFLVSFYNNEISEKSEIFDDQFSVERPDGSNFTLKIRSTKLEDSAMYFCASSDDRGSNQPQHFGDGTRLSIL.

V and J are TRBV11-1 and TRBJ2-1; D perhaps matches TRBD1 (6 bases). Per the germline V gene, CDR1 is SGHAT and CDR2 is FQDESV (reference sequence). The CDR3 covers 16 residues. Trimming left V 5 bases short and J 8 bases short, with 22 bases between. CDR3 sequence reads: CASSPRRQARGDEQFF. DNA of the CDR3: TGTGCCAGCAGCCCCCGGCGACAGGCTCGGGGCGATGAGCAGTTCTTC.

This clone was counted a few times. This chain uses TRBV13 with TRBJ2-7; 11 bases align to TRBD1. The CDR3 contains 15 residues. J lost 6 bases, V lost 2 bases, and 6 bases had no gene match. Germline V gene lookup returns CDR1 PRHDT and CDR2 FYEKMQ (reference sequence). The CDR3 DNA sequence: TGTGCCAGCAGCTTATTGGGGACAGGGGGTTCCGAGCAGTACTTC. Protein product: CASSLLGTGGSEQYF.

The chain links TRBV5-1 to TRBJ2-7; 8 bases map to TRBD2. The CDR3 consists of 15 residues. Germline CDR1 reads SGHRS; CDR2 reads YFSETQ. Trimming at V came to 2 bases and at J to 0 bases, leaving 4 bases not matched to a gene. The CDR3 DNA reads as TGCGCCAGCAGCTTACAAGCGGGGGACTCCTACGAGCAGTACTTC. It codes for CASSLQAGDSYEQYF.

This clone was seen a few times. The V gene is TRBV5-4, the J gene TRBJ2-1, with TRBD1 identical over 10 bases. V lost 1 base, J lost 7 bases, and 5 bases stayed unmatched. Germline V gene sequence: CDR1 SGHNT, CDR2 YYREEE (reference sequence). CDR3 length equals 15 residues. This CDR3 reads CASSLKGTGVNEQFF. DNA of the CDR3: TGTGCCAGCAGCTTGAAAGGGACAGGGGTGAATGAGCAGTTCTTC.

The rearrangement joins TRBV6-1 to TRBJ1-4; D unresolved. Trimming removed 7 bases from V and 8 bases from J, with 17 bases in between. The V gene's germline CDR1 is MNHNS and CDR2 SASEGT. The CDR3 totals 14 residues. The CDR3 DNA reads as TGTGCCAGCATGGTCGGGTCGGGTTGGGAAAAACTGTTTTTT. This encodes CASMVGSGWEKLFF.

The chain is built from TRBV15 and TRBJ2-1; 8 positions match TRBD2. CDR1 and CDR2 (germline): LNHNV, YYDKDF (reference sequence). This CDR3 has 18 amino acids. With V trimmed by 3 bases and J by 9 bases, 19 bases remained unmatched. CDR3 nucleotides: TGTGCCACCAGCAGCGTCGGTCGGGGGGGCGGGAGAGCGATTGAGCAGTTCTTC. Residues: CATSSVGRGGGRAIEQFF.

The chain carries TRBV5-4 and TRBJ2-2; 15 bases fit TRBD2. The CDR3 has 16 residues. Per the germline V gene, CDR1 is SGHNT and CDR2 is YYREEE (reference sequence). V dropped 4 bases and J dropped 4; count of bases not matched to a gene: 2. In DNA, the CDR3 is TGTGCCAGCAGCCCGGGACTAGCGGGGGGCACCGGGGAGCTGTTTTTT. It specifies CASSPGLAGGTGELFF.

The chain employs TRBV27 and TRBJ1-1, with D perhaps TRBD1 (5 bases). The germline gives CDR1 MNHEY, CDR2 SMNVEV (reference sequence). The CDR3 spans 13 residues. The ends were cut back, 5 bases at V and 3 bases at J, with 10 bases in the middle. The CDR3 sequence is CASSRSGYTEAFF. DNA for the CDR3: TGTGCCAGCAGTCGCTCAGGGTACACTGAAGCTTTCTTT.

The V call is TRBV19, the J call TRBJ2-5; D not resolved. CDR3 length: 13 residues. V was trimmed by 2 bases and J by 5 bases, leaving 9 bases between them. Germline lookup yields CDR1 LNHDA and CDR2 SQIVND (reference sequence). As DNA, the CDR3 is TGTGCCAGTAGTATAACTGAGGCGGAGACCCAGTACTTC. Amino acids: CASSITEAETQYF.

V and J are TRBV6-1 and TRBJ2-3; TRBD2 might be the D (5 bases). Between the trimmed V and J ends, which lost 6 bases and 4 bases, there was a span of 11 bases. The CDR3 is made up of 13 amino acids. Germline CDR1 reads MNHNS; CDR2 reads SASEGT. The CDR3 is CASRLVGSDTQYF. CDR3 coding DNA: TGTGCCAGCAGACTAGTTGGGTCAGATACGCAGTATTTT.

The chain links TRBV4-2 to TRBJ2-2, with 8 nucleotides matching TRBD2. Germline V gives CDR1 LGHNA, CDR2 YNFKEQ. V lost 1 base to trimming and J lost 6 bases; unmatched junction nucleotides: 4. This CDR3 region has 15 residues. The CDR3 reads CASSQGDSGAGELFF. CDR3 nucleotides: TGTGCCAGCAGCCAAGGGGATAGCGGGGCCGGGGAGCTGTTTTTT.

The rearrangement links TRBV9 to TRBJ1-2, with TRBD1 matching 8 bases. CDR1 and CDR2 (germline): SGDLS, YYNGEE. The CDR3 runs 14 residues. The V segment lost 4 bases and the J segment 5 bases; nucleotides outside the gene matches: 7. The CDR3 coding sequence is TGTGCCAGCAGCTTGGGACAGGTGGCGTATGGCTACACCTTC. It codes for CASSLGQVAYGYTF.

This chain joins TRBV10-1 and TRBJ2-3; tentatively, D is TRBD2 (6 bases). The ends were cut back, 1 base at V and 6 bases at J, with 20 bases in the middle. The CDR3 sequence is 17 residues long. CDR1 and CDR2 (germline): WNHNN, SYGVQD (reference sequence). The DNA of the CDR3 is TGCGCCAGCAGTGAGTTACCGGGACTCTTATTGGCGGATACGCAGTATTTT. Protein sequence: CASSELPGLLLADTQYF.